The 18 T cell receptor beta chains below come from one sample, sequenced in a study of cytotoxic CD8 clonotypes in ibrutinib-treated CLL. Assay used: immunoSEQ multiplex PCR; TCRdb lists only in-frame clones, some missing. Here the sample spans roughly 250,000 clones, less than 75% being singletons. The material sequenced was PBMCs, taken after 24 months of ibrutinib treatment. Receptor source: a human donor with chronic lymphocytic leukemia.

The J gene is TRBJ1-1, the V gene TRBV2; weak D call: TRBD1 (5 bases). The germline V gene has CDR1 SNHLY and CDR2 FYNNEI. The CDR3 consists of 13 residues. The germline V and J ends were trimmed by 7 bases and 3 bases, with 12 bases remaining between them. CDR3 bases: TGTGCCAGCATTGTGAGGGGACACACTGAAGCTTTCTTT. Translation: CASIVRGHTEAFF.

This clone turned up a few times. The gene calls are TRBV30 and TRBJ1-1; D remains unclear. Trimming removed 4 bases at V and 4 bases at J, with 16 bases between. The germline V gene encodes CDR1 GTSNPN and CDR2 SVGIG (reference sequence). The CDR3 is 14 residues long. CDR3 protein: CAWNQPGMGTEAFF. The CDR3 nucleotides read TGTGCCTGGAACCAACCGGGGATGGGCACTGAAGCTTTCTTT.

Concerning this clone: Other DNA sequences in the sample encode the same CDR3. V is TRBV9 and J is TRBJ2-1; D is undetermined. The germline CDR1 and CDR2 sequences are SGDLS and YYNGEE. The CDR3 runs to 13 residues. Between the trimmed V and J ends, which lost 0 bases and 5 bases, there was a span of 6 bases. DNA for the CDR3: TGTGCCAGCAGCGTAGGCGAGAACAATGAGCAGTTCTTC. Its translation: CASSVGENNEQFF.

As concerns this clone: A junction boundary mismatches the germline segment, possibly from a read error. This chain uses TRBV7-7 with TRBJ2-5; 12 bases fit TRBD2. The CDR3 runs to 15 residues. Germline CDR1 SSHAT, CDR2 FNYEAQ (reference sequence). CDR3 sequence: CASSTGTSGQETQYF. The CDR3 nucleotides are TGTGCTAGCAGCACTGGGACTAGCGGGCAAGAGACCCAGTACTTC.

J is TRBJ2-7 and V is TRBV29-1; possibly TRBD2 for D (7 bases). This CDR3 is built from 12 residues. Germline assignment: CDR1 SQVTM and CDR2 ANQGSEA. V lost 5 bases and J 2 bases, leaving 10 bases between the germline ends. The CDR3 region is CSVSGGPYEQYF. For the CDR3, the DNA is TGCAGCGTTTCGGGGGGCCCCTACGAGCAGTACTTC.

The gene calls are TRBV10-3 and TRBJ2-7; D is undetermined. The CDR3 is made up of 12 amino acids. V lost 2 bases and J 5 bases, leaving 7 bases between the germline ends. The V gene's germline CDR1 is ENHRY and CDR2 SYGVKD. Here the CDR3 DNA reads TGTGCCATCAGTGAGGGGAAGGACGAGCAGTACTTC. Translating gives CAISEGKDEQYF.

The chain joins TRBV7-9 to TRBJ2-7; possibly TRBD1 for D (5 bases). CDR1 SEHNR and CDR2 FQNEAQ come from the germline V gene (reference sequence). The CDR3 has 12 residues. Deletions cut 5 bases from V and 7 bases from J, with 12 bases between. DNA for the CDR3: TGTGCCAGCAGCAGGGGATCGAGGGAGCAGTACTTC. Its protein is CASSRGSREQYF.

The CDR3 nucleotides read TGTGCCAGCAGTTACTCGATACCGGGGGCTGGCGGGGAGCTGTTTTTT. Protein sequence: CASSYSIPGAGGELFF. V is TRBV6-5 and J is TRBJ2-2; TRBD1 or TRBD2 may be the D gene (6 bases each). V was shortened by 0 bases and J by 7 bases, with 15 bases between the two germline ends. Germline CDR1 and CDR2: MNHEY and SVGAGI. CDR3 size: 16 residues.

The chain recombines TRBV19 with TRBJ1-3; a possible D gene is TRBD1 (5 bases). Trimming cost V 5 bases and J 4 bases, with 15 bases left between them. CDR1 and CDR2 (germline): LNHDA, SQIVND (reference sequence). This CDR3 region has 15 residues. The CDR3 DNA follows: TGTGCCAGTAGTGGGAGGGGCGACGCCGGAAACACCATATATTTT. It is translated as CASSGRGDAGNTIYF.

The chain uses TRBV6-5 and TRBJ2-7; D uncertain. The length of the CDR3 is 15 residues. The V and J ends lost 5 bases and 1 base respectively, with 15 bases between them. In germline, CDR1 is MNHEY, CDR2 SVGAGI. Here the CDR3 reads CASSPSTRASYEQYF. CDR3 DNA: TGTGCCAGCAGTCCCTCGACCCGGGCGTCCTACGAGCAGTACTTC.

This chain connects TRBV11-2 to TRBJ2-3; 10 bases map to TRBD1. CDR1 SGHAT and CDR2 FQNNGV come from the germline V gene. V lost 8 bases and J lost 6; bases outside the gene matches: 11. The CDR3 totals 15 residues. The CDR3 loop reads CASGPRGQGMDTQYF. CDR3 nucleotides: TGTGCCAGCGGCCCCAGGGGACAGGGGATGGATACGCAGTATTTT.

The chain joins TRBV27 to TRBJ2-7; D tentatively fits TRBD1 or TRBD2 (5 bases each). Germline V gene sequence: CDR1 MNHEY, CDR2 SMNVEV (reference sequence). V gave up 5 bases and J gave up 3 bases, with 14 bases separating them. This CDR3 is built from 14 residues. CDR3 coding DNA: TGTGCCAGCAGTCTCCGGGACGGTTTCTACGAGCAGTACTTC. Amino acid sequence: CASSLRDGFYEQYF.

The V and J genes are TRBV27 and TRBJ2-7; 7 bases are shared with TRBD1. The CDR3 contains 13 residues. The V gene's germline CDR1 is MNHEY and CDR2 SMNVEV (reference sequence). The J segment lost 3 bases and the V segment lost 5 bases, leaving 4 bases of the junction unmatched. CDR3 amino acids: CASSPGQYYEQYF. The CDR3 DNA follows: TGTGCCAGCAGTCCGGGACAGTACTACGAGCAGTACTTC.

This chain uses TRBV5-1 with TRBJ1-4, with unresolved D. The germline V gene has CDR1 SGHRS and CDR2 YFSETQ. This CDR3 contains 12 residues. V dropped 2 bases and J dropped 8 bases, with 7 bases sitting between them. The CDR3 sequence: CASSFDMEKLFF. The CDR3 nucleotides read TGCGCCAGCAGCTTTGATATGGAAAAACTGTTTTTT.

The count of this clone is one. The chain joins TRBV9 to TRBJ1-2; no clear D. V gave up 0 bases and J gave up 5 bases, with 11 bases separating them. Germline-derived CDR1 and CDR2 are SGDLS and YYNGEE. This CDR3 is 14 amino acids long. CDR3 in DNA: TGTGCCAGCAGCGTAGCTGGCACGACTTATGGCTACACCTTC. It specifies CASSVAGTTYGYTF.

The rearrangement links TRBV4-3 to TRBJ2-1, with TRBD2 matching 10 bases. Germline CDR1 and CDR2: LGHNA and YSLEER. V lost 0 bases, J lost 6 bases, and 2 bases stayed unmatched. This CDR3 contains 15 residues. The CDR3 here is CASSQERLAGNEQFF. Written as DNA, the CDR3 is TGCGCCAGCAGCCAAGAACGACTAGCGGGCAATGAGCAGTTCTTC.

The V call is TRBV5-8, the J call TRBJ2-7; 7 bases are a match to TRBD2. The CDR3 contains 16 residues. The V gene end was trimmed by 3 bases and the J gene end by 3 bases; junction bases not matched to a gene: 12. Germline V gene data show CDR1 as SGHTS and CDR2 as YDEGEE. The CDR3 DNA reads TGTGCCAGCAGCTCGGTGGGTAACAGCGGGATCTACGAGCAGTACTTC. The encoded protein is CASSSVGNSGIYEQYF.

This clone was picked up one time. The chain couples TRBV7-9 to TRBJ2-1; possibly TRBD2 for D (6 bases). Germline CDR1 reads SEHNR; CDR2 reads FQNEAQ (reference sequence). This CDR3 is 16 amino acids long. V gave up 1 base and J gave up 0 bases, with 10 bases separating them. The CDR3 DNA reads TGTGCCAGCAGCTTAGATGGCGGGACCTCCTACAATGAGCAGTTCTTC. Translation gives CASSLDGGTSYNEQFF. The full variable domain, rest sourced from reference TRBV7-9 and TRBJ2-1, is DTGVSQNPRHKITKRGQNVTFRCDPISEHNRLYWYRQTLGQGPEFLTYFQNEAQLEKSRLLSDRFSAERPKGSFSTLEIQRTEQGDSAMYLCASSLDGGTSYNEQFFGPGTRLTVL.